These 7 T cell receptor beta chains share one sample of origin, sequenced in a study of T cells after yellow fever vaccination. One entry per CDR3 protein, called by TCRdb with MiXCR from the 5' RACE reads. The repertoire holds about 220,000 distinct CDR3 sequences, with less than 3.5% as singletons. This specimen consisted of CD4+ T cells sorted from PBMCs, obtained 10 days after the yellow fever booster vaccination. These receptors came from a man between 18 and 29 years old who received the YFV17D yellow fever vaccine.

This clonotype has ten or more counts. As DNA, the CDR3 is TGTGCCAGCATCTCCGGGACGGCCTTGGGCTACACCTTC. Translation: CASISGTALGYTF. This rearrangement joins TRBV7-2 to TRBJ1-2; D might be TRBD1 (5 bases). Per germline, CDR1 SGHTA and CDR2 FQGNSA. This CDR3 has 13 residues. The V end was cut by 7 bases, the J end by 8 bases, with 17 bases between.

This clonotype has a count of ten or more. The genes are TRBV24-1 and TRBJ2-1; D may be TRBD2 (5 bases). This CDR3 region has 16 residues. Germline V CDR1 and CDR2: KGHDR, SFDVKD. The V end lost 1 base, the J end lost 0 bases, and 9 bases lay between the germline ends. This chain's CDR3 is CATSDFPGSSYNEQFF. The CDR3 nucleotides read TGTGCCACCAGTGATTTCCCGGGGAGCTCCTACAATGAGCAGTTCTTC.

The table lists this clonotype with many counts. The gene calls are TRBV6-5 and TRBJ2-5; 9 bases match TRBD1. CDR3 length: 15 amino acids. Germline V gene data show CDR1 as MNHEY and CDR2 as SVGAGI. V shed 6 bases, J shed 5 bases, and the junction held 10 bases outside the gene matches. Here the CDR3 reads CASSASGTGKETQYF. In DNA, the CDR3 is TGTGCCAGCAGCGCATCCGGGACAGGGAAGGAGACCCAGTACTTC.

The chain links TRBV11-2 to TRBJ2-3, with TRBD2 matching 8 bases. The germline V gene has CDR1 SGHAT and CDR2 FQNNGV. Trimming cost V 5 bases and J 6 bases; bases outside gene matches: 7. The CDR3 is made up of 14 amino acids. The CDR3 sequence: CASSLGGAWDTQYF. The CDR3, as DNA: TGTGCCAGCAGCCTCGGGGGGGCGTGGGATACGCAGTATTTT.

This sequence joins TRBV5-1 and TRBJ2-3; no clear D. Germline V lookup: CDR1 SGHRS, CDR2 YFSETQ. This CDR3 is built from 14 residues. The V end lost 0 bases, the J end lost 2 bases, and 7 bases lay between the germline ends. The CDR3 DNA reads as TGCGCCAGCAGCTTGGCCATAGCCACAGATACGCAGTATTTT. This encodes CASSLAIATDTQYF.

This clonotype was detected only a few times. The CDR3: CSARAVGTRGGAQYF. In nucleotides, the CDR3 is TGCAGTGCTAGGGCAGTGGGGACCCGGGGGGGGGCCCAGTACTTC. The V call is TRBV20-1, the J call TRBJ2-5, with 8 bases aligning to TRBD2. Germline CDR1 DFQATT, CDR2 SNEGSKA (reference sequence). The V segment lost 3 bases and the J segment 9 bases; nucleotides outside the gene matches: 15. CDR3 length equals 15 residues.

This clonotype has ten or more counts. The rearrangement joins TRBV2 to TRBJ2-2; 9 bases are shared with TRBD1. The CDR3 is 15 amino acids. Germline V CDR1 and CDR2: SNHLY, FYNNEI. Germline trimming cut 3 bases from V and 4 bases from J; bases unmatched to any gene: 3. The CDR3 DNA reads TGTGCCAGCAGTGAGGGGGACAGGGCCACCGGGGAGCTGTTTTTT. As protein: CASSEGDRATGELFF.